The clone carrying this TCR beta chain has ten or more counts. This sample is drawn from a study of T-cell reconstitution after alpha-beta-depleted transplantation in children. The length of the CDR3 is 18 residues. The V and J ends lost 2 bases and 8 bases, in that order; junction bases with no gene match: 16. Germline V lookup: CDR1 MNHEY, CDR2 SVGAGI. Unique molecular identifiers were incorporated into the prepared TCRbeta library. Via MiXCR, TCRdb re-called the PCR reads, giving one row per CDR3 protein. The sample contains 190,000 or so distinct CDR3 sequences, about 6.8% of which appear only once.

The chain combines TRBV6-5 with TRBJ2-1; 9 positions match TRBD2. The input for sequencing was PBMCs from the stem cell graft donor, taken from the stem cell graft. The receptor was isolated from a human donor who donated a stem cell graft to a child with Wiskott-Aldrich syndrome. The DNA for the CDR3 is TGTGCCAGCAGTTACCTCGTCAAACAGCGGGGGGCCACGGATGAGCAGTTCTTC. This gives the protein CASSYLVKQRGATDEQFF.